Below are 20 T cell receptor beta chains sequenced from a single sample in a study of T cell repertoires in cytomegalovirus infection. From the reads, TCRdb called clonotypes with MiXCR, one entry per CDR3 protein. The sample has a few hundred thousand distinct CDR3 sequences, roughly an eighth seen once. The sample taken for sequencing was PBMCs. The receptors were sampled from a human donor in good health (CMV status not recorded). Some clones in this sample may be carry-over from other donors' samples.

The chain combines TRBV14 with TRBJ2-3; D is ambiguous. Germline assignment: CDR1 SGHDN and CDR2 FVKESK. The CDR3 covers 12 residues. V lost 6 bases and J 11 bases, leaving 15 bases between the germline ends. This chain's CDR3 is CASSEFQREQYF. The CDR3 DNA reads TGTGCCAGCAGTGAATTTCAAAGGGAGCAGTATTTT.

Many counts were recorded for this clonotype. The CDR3 is CASSVLLGYEQYF. CDR3 sequence (DNA): TGTGCCAGCAGTGTTCTGTTGGGTTACGAGCAGTACTTC. The chain joins TRBV2 to TRBJ2-7; D remains unclear. This CDR3 has 13 amino acids. Germline assignment: CDR1 SNHLY and CDR2 FYNNEI. With 4 bases removed from V and 4 bases from J, the gap between germline ends came to 11 bases.

The chain joins TRBV7-9 to TRBJ1-1; 7 bases align to TRBD1. CDR1 SEHNR and CDR2 FQNEAQ come from the germline V gene (reference sequence). There are 15 residues in the CDR3. Trimming cost V 6 bases and J 1 base; bases outside gene matches: 8. The CDR3 loop is CASRLLTGENTEAFF. DNA of the CDR3: TGTGCCAGCAGACTCCTAACAGGGGAGAACACTGAAGCTTTCTTT.

This clonotype occurred many times. V is TRBV19 and J is TRBJ1-5; 7 nucleotides align to TRBD1. Germline CDR1 LNHDA, CDR2 SQIVND (reference sequence). This CDR3 has 16 residues. After removal of 6 bases from V and 2 bases from J, the junction contained 10 bases not matched to a gene. In DNA, the CDR3 is TGTGCCAGTAGGGGACAGCCGTCCACTGGCAATCAGCCCCAGCATTTT. Translation gives CASRGQPSTGNQPQHF.

This clonotype was observed a handful of times. The CDR3 DNA is TGCGCCAGCAGCTTGGAGGGGGACACCAATCAGCCCCAGCATTTT. Translation gives CASSLEGDTNQPQHF. The V and J genes are TRBV5-1 and TRBJ1-5; D might be TRBD1 (6 bases). V was pared by 0 bases and J by 3 bases, with 10 bases between. The CDR3 spans 15 residues. Germline assignment: CDR1 SGHRS and CDR2 YFSETQ.

In its sample, this clonotype was seen a few times. The chain has TRBV27 and TRBJ2-1; D is unclear. From germline, CDR1 is MNHEY and CDR2 SMNVEV (reference sequence). CDR3 length equals 15 residues. V was trimmed by 3 bases and J by 1 base, leaving 10 bases between them. CDR3 protein: CASSFLPDSYNEQFF. DNA for the CDR3: TGTGCCAGCAGTTTTTTGCCAGATTCCTACAATGAGCAGTTCTTC.

This clonotype was found many times. The chain carries TRBV20-1 and TRBJ2-7, with D tentatively TRBD2 (6 bases). Trimming pared 6 bases from V and 6 bases from J, leaving 21 bases between. Germline V gene sequence: CDR1 DFQATT, CDR2 SNEGSKA (reference sequence). The CDR3 spans 14 residues. The CDR3 nucleotides read TGCAGTGCCGACGGTTCGGGAGTCAATGCCGAGCAGTACTTC. Its protein product is CSADGSGVNAEQYF.

The rearrangement joins TRBV10-3 to TRBJ2-7, with D hard to call. Germline assignment: CDR1 ENHRY and CDR2 SYGVKD. V lost 5 bases and J lost 0, with 5 bases in between. The CDR3 extends over 12 amino acids. The CDR3 loop is CAISSVSYEQYF. CDR3 in DNA: TGTGCCATCAGTTCAGTCTCCTACGAGCAGTACTTC.

This clonotype was recorded at least ten times. The J gene is TRBJ2-2, the V gene TRBV7-8; 12 nucleotides align to TRBD2. CDR1 is SGHVS, CDR2 FQNEAQ, per germline. The CDR3 runs 17 residues. V trimming: 3 bases; J trimming: 1 base; junction bases outside the gene matches: 3. CDR3 loop: CASSFRTSGMNTGELFF. In DNA form, the CDR3 reads TGTGCCAGCAGCTTTAGGACTAGCGGGATGAACACCGGGGAGCTGTTTTTT.

There are a few counts of this clonotype. The chain uses TRBV6-5 and TRBJ2-2; D gene ambiguous. With 2 bases removed from V and 4 bases from J, the gap between germline ends came to 11 bases. From germline, CDR1 is MNHEY and CDR2 SVGAGI. The CDR3 length is 15 residues. The CDR3 coding sequence is TGTGCCAGCAGTTACCTCCCGGGCGGCACCGGGGAGCTGTTTTTT. It is translated as CASSYLPGGTGELFF.

The chain combines TRBV11-1 with TRBJ2-2, with D perhaps matching TRBD1 or TRBD2 (6 bases each). Germline V gene lookup returns CDR1 SGHAT and CDR2 FQDESV (reference sequence). V was shortened by 2 bases and J by 11 bases, with 30 bases between the two germline ends. CDR3 length: 19 residues. The CDR3 sequence is CASSLNAPIGGPFTDELFF. For the CDR3, the DNA is TGTGCCAGCAGCTTAAATGCTCCTATTGGGGGGCCCTTCACCGATGAGCTGTTTTTT.

Only a few counts were recorded for this clonotype. The genes are TRBV20-1 and TRBJ2-3; the D is unclear. The V gene's germline CDR1 is DFQATT and CDR2 SNEGSKA (reference sequence). Trimming shortened V by 3 bases and J by 4 bases, and 17 bases separated the two germline ends. The CDR3 has 15 residues. The CDR3 DNA reads TGCAGTGCTAGTTTGTTGGTGGCCGCCCCAGATACGCAGTATTTT. This translates into CSASLLVAAPDTQYF.

This clonotype has ten or more counts. The rearrangement joins TRBV7-2 to TRBJ1-5; D call uncertain. The CDR3 covers 17 residues. The ends were cut back, 5 bases at V and 1 base at J, with 18 bases in the middle. The V gene's germline CDR1 is SGHTA and CDR2 FQGNSA. The CDR3 DNA sequence: TGTGCCAGCAGCCAAAGTCCCGGGAGACACAGCAATCAGCCCCAGCATTTT. Amino acids: CASSQSPGRHSNQPQHF.

This clonotype appeared many times. For the CDR3, the DNA is TGTGCCAGCAGCTGGGGAATCTTCGGAGAGACCCAGTACTTC. Translation: CASSWGIFGETQYF. This rearrangement joins TRBV7-2 to TRBJ2-5, with D uncertain. The length of the CDR3 is 14 residues. V was shortened by 4 bases and J by 4 bases, with 13 bases between the two germline ends. Germline CDR1 reads SGHTA; CDR2 reads FQGNSA. The whole variable domain, filled in from reference TRBV7-2 and TRBJ2-5, reads GAGVSQSPSNKVTEKGKDVELRCDPISGHTALYWYRQSLGQGLEFLIYFQGNSAPDKSGLPSDRFSAERTGGSVSTLTIQRTQQEDSAVYLCASSWGIFGETQYFGPGTRLLVL.

CDR3 sequence (DNA): TGTGCGCACACGGCGGACAGGGCAAATACGAGCTCCTACAATGAGCAGTTCTTC. Translation gives CAHTADRANTSSYNEQFF. The gene calls are TRBV13 and TRBJ2-1; 8 bases fit TRBD1. CDR3 length: 18 amino acids. Per germline, CDR1 PRHDT and CDR2 FYEKMQ (reference sequence). The variable domain in full, completed from reference TRBV13 and TRBJ2-1, reads AAGVIQSPRHLIKEKRETATLKCYPIPRHDTVYWYQQGPGQDPQFLISFYEKMQSDKGSIPDRFSAQQFSDYHSELNMSSLELGDSALYFCAHTADRANTSSYNEQFFGPGTRLTVL.

This clonotype was detected many times. The V gene is TRBV20-1, the J gene TRBJ2-7; the match to TRBD2 covers 7 bases. The CDR3 loop spans 13 amino acids. Germline CDR1 DFQATT, CDR2 SNEGSKA (reference sequence). The trim removed 2 bases at V and 2 bases at J, leaving 3 bases unmatched. The CDR3 loop reads CSARWGGAYEQYF. CDR3 in DNA: TGCAGTGCTAGATGGGGGGGGGCCTACGAGCAGTACTTC.

In its sample, this clonotype was seen a few times. The rearrangement links TRBV28 to TRBJ2-7, with D hard to call. Deletions cut 3 bases from V and 3 bases from J, with 3 bases between. The V gene's germline CDR1 is MDHEN and CDR2 SYDVKM. The length of the CDR3 is 11 residues. The CDR3 sequence: CASSFDYEQYF. As DNA, the CDR3 is TGTGCCAGCAGTTTCGACTACGAGCAGTACTTC.

V gene TRBV19 combines with J gene TRBJ2-6; D gene ambiguous. Per germline, CDR1 LNHDA and CDR2 SQIVND (reference sequence). The CDR3 covers 15 residues. Deletions cut 5 bases from V and 0 bases from J, with 8 bases between. In nucleotides, the CDR3 is TGTGCCAGTAGTCCGATGGTCTCTGGGGCCAACGTCCTGACTTTC. Its translation: CASSPMVSGANVLTF.

CDR3 residues: CSVETSGIGETQYF. The CDR3 DNA reads as TGCAGCGTTGAAACTAGCGGGATAGGAGAGACCCAGTACTTC. This chain links TRBV29-1 with TRBJ2-5, with TRBD2 matching over 10 bases. The CDR3 sequence is 14 residues long. CDR1 and CDR2 (germline): SQVTM, ANQGSEA. The junction had 4 bases not matched to a gene; V was cut back by 2 bases and J by 4 bases.

The sample holds a few counts of this clonotype. The chain uses TRBV4-1 and TRBJ2-7; D may be TRBD2 (5 bases). CDR1 is MGHRA and CDR2 is YSYEKL in the germline V gene. The CDR3 totals 14 residues. V lost 0 bases to trimming and J lost 9 bases, with 15 bases between them. The CDR3 region is CASSQETRGPGQYF. The CDR3 coding sequence is TGCGCCAGCAGCCAAGAAACTAGAGGTCCTGGGCAGTACTTC.